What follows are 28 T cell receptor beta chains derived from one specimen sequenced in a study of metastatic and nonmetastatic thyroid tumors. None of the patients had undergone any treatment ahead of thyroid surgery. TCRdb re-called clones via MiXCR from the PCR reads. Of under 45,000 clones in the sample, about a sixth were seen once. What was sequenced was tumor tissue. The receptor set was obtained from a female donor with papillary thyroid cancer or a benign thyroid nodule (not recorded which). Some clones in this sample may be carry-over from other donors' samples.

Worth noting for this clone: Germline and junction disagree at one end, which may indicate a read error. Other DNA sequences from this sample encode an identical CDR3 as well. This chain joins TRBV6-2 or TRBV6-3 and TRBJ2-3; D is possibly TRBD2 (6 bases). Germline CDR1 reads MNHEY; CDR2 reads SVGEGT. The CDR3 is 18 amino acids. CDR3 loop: CASSYPSKGGSGTDTQYF. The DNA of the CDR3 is TGTGCCAGCAGTTACCCCTCCAAAGGTGGTAGCGGCACAGATACGCAGTATTTC.

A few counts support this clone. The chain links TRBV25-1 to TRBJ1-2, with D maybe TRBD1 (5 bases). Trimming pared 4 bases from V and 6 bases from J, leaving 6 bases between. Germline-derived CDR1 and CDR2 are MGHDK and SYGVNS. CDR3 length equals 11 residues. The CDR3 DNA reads TGTGCCAGCAGTGGAGGGGATGGCTACACCTTC. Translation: CASSGGDGYTF.

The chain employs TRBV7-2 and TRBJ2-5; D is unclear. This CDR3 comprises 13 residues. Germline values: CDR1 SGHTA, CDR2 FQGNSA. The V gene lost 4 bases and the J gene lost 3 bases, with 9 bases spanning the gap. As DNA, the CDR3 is TGTGCCAGCAGCTCCACCCCGGAAGAGACCCAGTACTTC. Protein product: CASSSTPEETQYF.

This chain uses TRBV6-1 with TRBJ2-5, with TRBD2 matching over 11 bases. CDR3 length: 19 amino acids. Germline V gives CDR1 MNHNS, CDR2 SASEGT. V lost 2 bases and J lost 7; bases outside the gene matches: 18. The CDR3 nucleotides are TGTGCCAGCAGTGAAACACAGAGTGTGGATAGCGGGAGGGGTGTGACCCAGTACTTC. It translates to CASSETQSVDSGRGVTQYF.

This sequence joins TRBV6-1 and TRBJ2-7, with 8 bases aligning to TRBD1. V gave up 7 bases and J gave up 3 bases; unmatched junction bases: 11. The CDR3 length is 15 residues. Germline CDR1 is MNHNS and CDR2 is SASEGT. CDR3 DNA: TGTGCCAGCATCCCCCACGCGACAGGGGTCTACGAGCAGTACTTC. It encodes CASIPHATGVYEQYF.

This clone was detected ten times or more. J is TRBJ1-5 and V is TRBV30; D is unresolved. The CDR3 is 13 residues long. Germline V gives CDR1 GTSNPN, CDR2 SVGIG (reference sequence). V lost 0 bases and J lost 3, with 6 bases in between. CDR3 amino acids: CAWSVGINQPQHF. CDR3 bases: TGTGCCTGGAGTGTAGGGATCAATCAGCCCCAGCATTTT.

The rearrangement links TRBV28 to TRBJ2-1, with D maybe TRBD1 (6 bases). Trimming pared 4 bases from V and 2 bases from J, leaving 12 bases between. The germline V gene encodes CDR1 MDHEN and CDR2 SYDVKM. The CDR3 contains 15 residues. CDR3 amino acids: CASSSPDRAYNEQFF. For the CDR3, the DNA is TGTGCCAGCAGTTCGCCGGACAGAGCCTACAATGAGCAGTTCTTC. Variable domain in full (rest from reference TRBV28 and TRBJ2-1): DVKVTQSSRYLVKRTGEKVFLECVQDMDHENMFWYRQDPGLGLRLIYFSYDVKMKEKGDIPEGYSVSREKKERFSLILESASTNQTSMYLCASSSPDRAYNEQFFGPGTRLTVL.

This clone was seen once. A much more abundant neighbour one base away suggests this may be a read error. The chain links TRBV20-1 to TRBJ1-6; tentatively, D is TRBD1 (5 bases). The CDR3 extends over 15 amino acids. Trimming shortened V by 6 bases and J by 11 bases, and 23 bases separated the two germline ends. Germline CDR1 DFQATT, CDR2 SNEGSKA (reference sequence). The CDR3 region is CSAQGRQVPNPPLHF. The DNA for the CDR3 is TGCAGTGCCCAGGGACGTCAGGTCCCAAATCCACCCCTCCACTTT.

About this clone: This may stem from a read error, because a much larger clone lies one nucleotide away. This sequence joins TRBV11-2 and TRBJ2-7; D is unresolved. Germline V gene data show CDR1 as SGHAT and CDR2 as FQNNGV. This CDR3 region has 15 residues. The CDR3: CAISKSPVPSDEQYF. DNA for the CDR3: TGTGCCATCAGCAAGAGCCCGGTCCCGTCCGACGAGCAGTACTTC.

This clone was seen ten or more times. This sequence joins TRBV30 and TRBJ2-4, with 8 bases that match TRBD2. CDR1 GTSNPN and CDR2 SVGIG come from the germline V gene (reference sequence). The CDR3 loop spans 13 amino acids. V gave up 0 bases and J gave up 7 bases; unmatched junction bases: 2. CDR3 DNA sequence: TGTGCCTGGAGTGTACGGGGGGGGAACATTCAGTACTTC. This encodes CAWSVRGGNIQYF.

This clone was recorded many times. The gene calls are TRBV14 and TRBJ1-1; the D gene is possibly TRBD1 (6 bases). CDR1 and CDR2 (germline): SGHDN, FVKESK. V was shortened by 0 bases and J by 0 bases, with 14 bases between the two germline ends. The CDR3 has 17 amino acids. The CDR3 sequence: CASSQDGGRYMNTEAFF. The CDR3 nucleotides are TGTGCCAGCAGCCAAGATGGGGGCCGGTACATGAACACTGAAGCTTTCTTT.

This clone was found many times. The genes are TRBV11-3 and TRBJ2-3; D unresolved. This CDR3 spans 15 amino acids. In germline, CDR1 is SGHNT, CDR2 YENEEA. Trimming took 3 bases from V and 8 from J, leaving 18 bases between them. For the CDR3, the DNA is TGTGCCAGCAGCTTTGGCGGCCTAAGGGCCAGTACGCAGTATTTT. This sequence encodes CASSFGGLRASTQYF.

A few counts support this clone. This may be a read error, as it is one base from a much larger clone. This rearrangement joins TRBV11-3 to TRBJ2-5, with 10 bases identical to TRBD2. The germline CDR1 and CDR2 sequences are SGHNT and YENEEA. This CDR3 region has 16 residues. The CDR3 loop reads CASILALAGLQETQYF. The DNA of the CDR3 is TGTGCCAGCATCTTAGCACTAGCGGGACTCCAAGAGACCCAGTACTTC.

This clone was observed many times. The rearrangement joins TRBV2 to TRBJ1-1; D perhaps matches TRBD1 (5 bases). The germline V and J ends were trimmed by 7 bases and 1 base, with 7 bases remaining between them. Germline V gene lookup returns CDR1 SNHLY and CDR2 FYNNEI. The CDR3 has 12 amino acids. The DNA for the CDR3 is TGTGCCAGCAAGACAGAGAACACTGAAGCTTTCTTT. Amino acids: CASKTENTEAFF.

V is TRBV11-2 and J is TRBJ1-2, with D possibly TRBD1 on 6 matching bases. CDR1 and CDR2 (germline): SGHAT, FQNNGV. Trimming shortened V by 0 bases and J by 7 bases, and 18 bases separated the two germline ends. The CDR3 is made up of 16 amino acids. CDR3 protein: CASSLEYQGIRAGYTF. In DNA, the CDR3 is TGTGCCAGCAGCTTAGAGTACCAGGGGATTCGGGCTGGCTACACCTTC.

The CDR3 coding sequence is TGCAGTGCGTCCCCGACCAGCGGGAAATACGAGCAGTACTTC. Its translation is CSASPTSGKYEQYF. The chain joins TRBV20-1 to TRBJ2-7; 7 bases are a match to TRBD2. This CDR3 region has 14 residues. J lost 4 bases, V lost 6 bases, and 12 bases had no gene match. Germline CDR1 and CDR2: DFQATT and SNEGSKA (reference sequence).

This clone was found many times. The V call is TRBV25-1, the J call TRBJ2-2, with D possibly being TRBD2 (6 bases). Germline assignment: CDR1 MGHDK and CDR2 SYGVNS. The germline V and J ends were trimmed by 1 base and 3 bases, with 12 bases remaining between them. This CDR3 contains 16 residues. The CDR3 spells CASSEWREGHTGELFF. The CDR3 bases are TGTGCCAGCAGTGAATGGCGGGAAGGCCACACCGGGGAGCTGTTTTTT. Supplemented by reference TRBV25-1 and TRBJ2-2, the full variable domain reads EADIYQTPRYLVIGTGKKITLECSQTMGHDKMYWYQQDPGMELHLIHYSYGVNSTEKGDLSSESTVSRIRTEHFPLTLESARPSHTSQYLCASSEWREGHTGELFFGEGSRLTVL.

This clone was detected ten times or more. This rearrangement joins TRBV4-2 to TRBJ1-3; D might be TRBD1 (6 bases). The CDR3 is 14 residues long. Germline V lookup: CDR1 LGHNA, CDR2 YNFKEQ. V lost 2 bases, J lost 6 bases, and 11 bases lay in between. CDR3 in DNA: TGTGCCAGCAGCCAACCGGGACAAGAAAACACCATATATTTT. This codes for CASSQPGQENTIYF.

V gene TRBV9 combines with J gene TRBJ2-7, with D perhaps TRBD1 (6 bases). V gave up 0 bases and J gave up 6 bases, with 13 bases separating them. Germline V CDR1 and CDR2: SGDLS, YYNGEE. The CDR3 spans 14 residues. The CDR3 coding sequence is TGTGCCAGCAGCGTAGACAGGGTTTGGTCCGAGCAGTACTTC. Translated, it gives CASSVDRVWSEQYF.

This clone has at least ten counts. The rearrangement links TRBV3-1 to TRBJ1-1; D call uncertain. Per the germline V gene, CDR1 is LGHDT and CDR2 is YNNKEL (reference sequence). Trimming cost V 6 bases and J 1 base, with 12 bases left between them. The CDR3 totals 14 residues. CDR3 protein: CASSLRAANTEAFF. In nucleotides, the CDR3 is TGTGCCAGCAGTCTACGGGCTGCGAACACTGAAGCTTTCTTT. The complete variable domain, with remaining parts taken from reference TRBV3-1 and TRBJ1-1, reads DTAVSQTPKYLVTQMGNDKSIKCEQNLGHDTMYWYKQDSKKFLKIMFSYNNKELIINETVPNRFSPKSPDKAHLNLHINSLELGDSAVYFCASSLRAANTEAFFGQGTRLTVV.

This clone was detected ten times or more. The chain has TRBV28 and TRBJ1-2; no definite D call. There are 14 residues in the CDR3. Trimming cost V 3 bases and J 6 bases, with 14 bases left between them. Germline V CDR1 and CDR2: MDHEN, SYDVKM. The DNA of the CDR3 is TGTGCCAGCAGTTTGATCGGGCTTCGGGATGGCTACACCTTC. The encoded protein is CASSLIGLRDGYTF.

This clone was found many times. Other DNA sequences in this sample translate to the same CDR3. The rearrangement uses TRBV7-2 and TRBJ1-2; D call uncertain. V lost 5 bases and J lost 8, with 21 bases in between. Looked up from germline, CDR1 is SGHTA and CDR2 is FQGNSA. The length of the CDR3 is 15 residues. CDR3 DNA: TGTGCCAGCAGCGACCGACGGGAGACAATCTTGGGCTACACCTTC. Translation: CASSDRRETILGYTF.

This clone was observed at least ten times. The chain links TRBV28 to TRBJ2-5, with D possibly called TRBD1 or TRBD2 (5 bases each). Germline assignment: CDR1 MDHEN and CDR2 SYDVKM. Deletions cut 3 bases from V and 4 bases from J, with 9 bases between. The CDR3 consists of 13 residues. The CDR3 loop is CASSLLGTETQYF. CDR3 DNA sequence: TGTGCCAGCAGTTTGTTAGGGACAGAGACCCAGTACTTC.

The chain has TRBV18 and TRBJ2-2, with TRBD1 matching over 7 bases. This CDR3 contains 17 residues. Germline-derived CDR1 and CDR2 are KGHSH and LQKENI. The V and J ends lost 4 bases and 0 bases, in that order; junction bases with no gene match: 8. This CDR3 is CASSRTGETTNTGELFF. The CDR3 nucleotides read TGTGCCAGCTCACGGACAGGAGAGACTACGAACACCGGGGAGCTGTTTTTT.

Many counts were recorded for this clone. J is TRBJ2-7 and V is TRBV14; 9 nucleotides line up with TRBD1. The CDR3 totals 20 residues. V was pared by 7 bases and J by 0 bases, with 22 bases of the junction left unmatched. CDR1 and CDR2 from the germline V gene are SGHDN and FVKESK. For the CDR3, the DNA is TGTGCCAGCATCTTTCTTCCGGGACAGGGAGAGAAAGGAGACTCCTACGAGCAGTACTTC. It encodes CASIFLPGQGEKGDSYEQYF.

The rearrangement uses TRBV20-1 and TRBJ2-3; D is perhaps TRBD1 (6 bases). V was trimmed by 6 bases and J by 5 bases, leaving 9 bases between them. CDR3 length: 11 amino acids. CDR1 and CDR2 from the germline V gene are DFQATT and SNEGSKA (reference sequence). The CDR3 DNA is TGCAGTGCGACCAGGGGAGATACGCAGTATTTT. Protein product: CSATRGDTQYF.

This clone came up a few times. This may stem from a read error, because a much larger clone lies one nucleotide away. CDR3 DNA sequence: TGCAGCGTGGGACAGTTGGCCGACAATGAGCAGTTCTTC. Its translation: CSVGQLADNEQFF. The V gene is TRBV29-1, the J gene TRBJ2-1; the match to TRBD1 covers 7 bases. CDR3 size: 13 residues. Germline V gene sequence: CDR1 SQVTM, CDR2 ANQGSEA. After removal of 6 bases from V and 5 bases from J, the junction contained 7 bases not matched to a gene.

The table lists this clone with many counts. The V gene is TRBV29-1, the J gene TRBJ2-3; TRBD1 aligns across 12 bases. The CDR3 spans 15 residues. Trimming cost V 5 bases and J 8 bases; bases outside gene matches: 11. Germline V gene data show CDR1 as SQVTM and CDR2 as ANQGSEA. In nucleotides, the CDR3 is TGCAGCGTTAGCGCCGGGACAGGGGGCGCGGGTACGCAGTATTTT. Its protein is CSVSAGTGGAGTQYF.